This T cell receptor (beta chain) was retrieved from a study of cytomegalovirus exposure and HLA in healthy donors. Study-wide findings and caveats: Previously analyzed data showed that most TCR beta V segments were productive at a frequency of about 87% or about 30%. Among the sequence variants, a highly shared cluster was likely an artifact of sequencing. The study recorded more than 150 TCR beta chains that were cytomegalovirus-associated.

CDR1 and CDR2 from the germline V gene are GTSNPN and SVGIG (reference sequence). The CDR3 is 14 amino acids. The germline V and J ends were trimmed by 3 bases and 2 bases, with 10 bases remaining between them. With regard to this clone: What it binds is unknown.

PCR involved 60 Vbeta and 13 Jbeta primers. Here immunoSEQ multiplex PCR was the method, and the copy in TCRdb shows in-frame clones only, minus some. The data hold roughly 150,000 clones, with about 79% observed a single time. The chain uses TRBV30 and TRBJ2-2, with D maybe TRBD1 (5 bases). The specimen sequenced was PBMCs. This receptor was taken from a male donor in good health and CMV-seronegative. CDR3 in amino acids: CAWSQDTNTGELFF. CDR3 nucleotides: TGTGCCTGGAGCCAGGACACTAACACCGGGGAGCTGTTTTTT.